These T cell receptor beta chains were read from a single sample in a study of blood T cell repertoires in COVID-19. TCRdb keeps only in-frame clones here, not all; method: immunoSEQ multiplex PCR. Altogether more than 65,000 clones are present, 60% to 75% being singletons, with the ten largest covering less than 40%. Sequencing used peripheral blood. The source is a woman aged 70 to 79 with acute or convalescent COVID-19. Both conserved end residues are part of each CDR3. A D gene is named only where the DNA matches it firmly. The size field is filled for only some rows; it gives once, few, many or a size class.

D gene: .; J gene: TRBJ1-3; clone size: few; V gene: TRBV6-5; CDR3 DNA: TGTGCCAGCACGGACAGAATCTCTGGAAACACCATATATTTT; CDR3 protein: CASTDRISGNTIYF
D gene: .; J gene: TRBJ1-5; clone size: .; V gene: TRBV9; CDR3 DNA: TGTGCCAGCAGCGCTGAGGGTAGCAATCAGCCCCAGCATTTT; CDR3 protein: CASSAEGSNQPQHF
D gene: .; J gene: TRBJ2-3; clone size: .; V gene: TRBV5-8; CDR3 DNA: TGTGCCAGCAGCGGTACCTACAGCACAGATACGCAGTATTTT; CDR3 protein: CASSGTYSTDTQYF
D gene: .; J gene: TRBJ1-4; clone size: once; V gene: TRBV6-5; CDR3 DNA: TGTGCCAGCAGTTACGAGGAGGGTGGGGATGAAAAACTGTTTTTT; CDR3 protein: CASSYEEGGDEKLFF
D gene: TRBD1; J gene: TRBJ1-2; clone size: .; V gene: TRBV5-1; CDR3 DNA: TGCGCCAGCAGCTTGGGACAGGGCAACTATGGCTACACCTTC; CDR3 protein: CASSLGQGNYGYTF
D gene: .; J gene: TRBJ1-5; clone size: .; V gene: TRBV5-1; CDR3 DNA: TGCGCCAGCAGCTTGGACGGTCAGGAGGGGAAGCCCCAGCATTTT; CDR3 protein: CASSLDGQEGKPQHF
D gene: TRBD1; J gene: TRBJ1-2; clone size: .; V gene: TRBV5-4; CDR3 DNA: TGTGCCAGCAGCTTGGGGGGACAGGGAGCATATGGCTACACCTTC; CDR3 protein: CASSLGGQGAYGYTF
D gene: TRBD2; J gene: TRBJ2-5; clone size: .; V gene: TRBV5-4; CDR3 DNA: TGTGCCAGCAGCTTGGTAGGCAGCGGGGGGGAGAAAGAGACCCAGTACTTC; CDR3 protein: CASSLVGSGGEKETQYF
D gene: .; J gene: TRBJ2-3; clone size: .; V gene: TRBV5-1; CDR3 DNA: TGCGCCAGCAGCTTGGATGCTAGCCGTACAGATACGCAGTATTTT; CDR3 protein: CASSLDASRTDTQYF
D gene: .; J gene: TRBJ2-7; clone size: .; V gene: TRBV5-1; CDR3 DNA: TGCGCCAGCAGCTTGGCCCCGGACAGCGGCGGCCTACAGGGCACCTACGAGCAGTACTTC; CDR3 protein: CASSLAPDSGGLQGTYEQYF
D gene: .; J gene: TRBJ1-1; clone size: .; V gene: TRBV24-1; CDR3 DNA: TGTGCCACCAGTGATACAGACAGAGGAGCTTTCTTT; CDR3 protein: CATSDTDRGAFF
D gene: TRBD1; J gene: TRBJ2-1; clone size: .; V gene: TRBV7-3; CDR3 DNA: TGTGCCAGCAGCGAGGACAGGGGAATTTACAATGAGCAGTTCTTC; CDR3 protein: CASSEDRGIYNEQFF
D gene: TRBD1; J gene: TRBJ1-2; clone size: .; V gene: TRBV11-2; CDR3 DNA: TGTGCCAGCAGCTCTGGCTTGGACAGGGGCTATGGCTACACCTTC; CDR3 protein: CASSSGLDRGYGYTF
D gene: .; J gene: TRBJ2-5; clone size: .; V gene: TRBV19; CDR3 DNA: TGTGCCAGTAGTATGCTTTGGCCCGGGGAGACCCAGTACTTC; CDR3 protein: CASSMLWPGETQYF
D gene: .; J gene: TRBJ2-5; clone size: .; V gene: TRBV5-1; CDR3 DNA: TGCGCCAGCAGCGACGACACGGGAGCGAAGGAGACCCAGTACTTC; CDR3 protein: CASSDDTGAKETQYF
D gene: TRBD1; J gene: TRBJ1-2; clone size: few; V gene: TRBV9; CDR3 DNA: TGTGCCAGCAGCGCGGGGGACAGGGTTTATGGCTACACCTTC; CDR3 protein: CASSAGDRVYGYTF
D gene: TRBD1; J gene: TRBJ1-1; clone size: .; V gene: TRBV19; CDR3 DNA: TGTGCCAGTAGTATGCCTCTTGACAGGGTTAACACTGAAGCTTTCTTT; CDR3 protein: CASSMPLDRVNTEAFF
D gene: TRBD1; J gene: TRBJ1-2; clone size: .; V gene: TRBV7-2; CDR3 DNA: TGTGCCAGCAGCTTGCTTCAGGGGGCAGATGGCTACACCTTC; CDR3 protein: CASSLLQGADGYTF
D gene: .; J gene: TRBJ2-6; clone size: .; V gene: TRBV30; CDR3 DNA: TGTGCCTGCCCTAGCCGCTCTGGGGCCAACGTCCTGACTTTC; CDR3 protein: CACPSRSGANVLTF
D gene: TRBD1; J gene: TRBJ2-7; clone size: few; V gene: TRBV13; CDR3 DNA: TGTGCCAGCAGCAGGGGAGCAGGGGGCCGCTACGAGCAGTACTTC; CDR3 protein: CASSRGAGGRYEQYF
D gene: TRBD1; J gene: TRBJ1-6; clone size: .; V gene: TRBV5-4; CDR3 DNA: TGTGCCAGCAGCGCCGGGACAGCACATAATTCACCCCTCCACTTT; CDR3 protein: CASSAGTAHNSPLHF
D gene: TRBD2; J gene: TRBJ2-1; clone size: few; V gene: TRBV11-2; CDR3 DNA: TGTGCCAGCAGCTTAGATCGCGGGGGGAGCTCGCAGTTCTTC; CDR3 protein: CASSLDRGGSSQFF
D gene: .; J gene: TRBJ2-5; clone size: many; V gene: TRBV4-1; CDR3 DNA: TGCGCCAGCAGCCATTCTACGCAGACCCAGTACTTC; CDR3 protein: CASSHSTQTQYF
D gene: .; J gene: TRBJ2-6; clone size: .; V gene: TRBV5-4; CDR3 DNA: TGTGCCAGCAGCTTGCAGGGTGGGGCCAACGTCCTGACTTTC; CDR3 protein: CASSLQGGANVLTF
D gene: .; J gene: TRBJ1-5; clone size: few; V gene: TRBV7-8; CDR3 DNA: TGTGCCAGCAGTCCTGACAGCCATCAGCCCCAGCATTTT; CDR3 protein: CASSPDSHQPQHF
D gene: TRBD1; J gene: TRBJ1-5; clone size: .; V gene: TRBV15; CDR3 DNA: TGTGCCACCAGCGCAGAGCAGGGGGCGCGAGGCAATCAGCCCCAGCATTTT; CDR3 protein: CATSAEQGARGNQPQHF
D gene: TRBD1; J gene: TRBJ1-2; clone size: .; V gene: TRBV4-2; CDR3 DNA: TGTGCCAGCAGCCAAGATAGAAATGGACAGGGTTTCTCCTATGGCTACACCTTC; CDR3 protein: CASSQDRNGQGFSYGYTF
D gene: TRBD1; J gene: TRBJ2-7; clone size: .; V gene: TRBV11-2; CDR3 DNA: TGTGCCAGCAGCCCAGACAGGGGAGCATCCTACGAGCAGTACTTC; CDR3 protein: CASSPDRGASYEQYF
D gene: TRBD2; J gene: TRBJ2-3; clone size: .; V gene: TRBV19; CDR3 DNA: TGTGCCAGTAGTTTGGGACTAGCGGGGGTAACAGATACGCAGTATTTT; CDR3 protein: CASSLGLAGVTDTQYF
D gene: TRBD1; J gene: TRBJ2-1; clone size: .; V gene: TRBV5-4; CDR3 DNA: TGTGCCAGCAGCCCGGGACAGCGAAACTCCTACAATGAGCAGTTCTTC; CDR3 protein: CASSPGQRNSYNEQFF
D gene: .; J gene: TRBJ2-5; clone size: .; V gene: TRBV27; CDR3 DNA: TGTGCCAGCAGTTTAATCGCTCCCAGGAGGTCTGAGACCCAGTACTTC; CDR3 protein: CASSLIAPRRSETQYF
D gene: .; J gene: TRBJ1-4; clone size: .; V gene: TRBV10-3; CDR3 DNA: TGTGCCAGCAACGATGGTAGGAGGAATGAAAAACTGTTTTTT; CDR3 protein: CASNDGRRNEKLFF
D gene: .; J gene: TRBJ2-5; clone size: many; V gene: TRBV3-1/TRBV3-2; CDR3 DNA: TGTGCCAGCAGCCTTAATATACAGGGTCAAGAGACCCAGTACTTC; CDR3 protein: CASSLNIQGQETQYF
D gene: TRBD1; J gene: TRBJ1-6; clone size: .; V gene: TRBV27; CDR3 DNA: TGTGCCAGCAGTTTATTTACCCCTGGGACAGGGGATAACCTCTCCTATAATTCACCCCTCCACTTT; CDR3 protein: CASSLFTPGTGDNLSYNSPLHF
D gene: .; J gene: TRBJ1-2; clone size: .; V gene: TRBV12-3/TRBV12-4; CDR3 DNA: TGTGCCAGCAGTTTTACCAGGGGCCATGGCTACACCTTC; CDR3 protein: CASSFTRGHGYTF